This T cell receptor (beta chain) came from a study of blood T cell repertoires in COVID-19. Methods used by the authors: Cell counts per sample came from amplifying reference gene primers. The assay was immunoSEQ multiplex PCR, and TCRdb's table has in-frame clones only and misses some. Clone size and the V and J calls come from that table; the DNA yielded D and trimming. The data contain about 420,000 clones, about 90% of them seen just once; the ten biggest clones take up 0.7% to 0.85%. Trimming left V 5 bases short and J 0 bases short, with 8 bases between. CDR1 MNHEY and CDR2 SVGAGI come from the germline V gene. CDR3 length: 13 amino acids.

Sequencing was carried out using peripheral blood. This chain links TRBV6-5 with TRBJ2-7, with D possibly being TRBD1 (5 bases). This clonotype was obtained from a man between 18 and 35 years old with COVID-19, enrolled during active disease. In DNA, the CDR3 is TGTGCCAGCAGTCCAGGGCCCTCCTACGAGCAGTACTTC. Protein sequence: CASSPGPSYEQYF.